These T cell receptor beta chains were read from a single sample in a study of cytomegalovirus exposure and HLA in healthy donors. The protocol was immunoSEQ multiplex PCR, while the TCRdb copy is restricted to in-frame clones and leaves out a portion. The sample consists of approximately 93,000 clones, 78% of them appearing once. The sample was PBMCs. These receptors were taken from a woman in her 40s in good health and CMV-seronegative. Each CDR3 is given with its conserved first and last residue. Each record gives: J gene, D gene, clone size, V gene, CDR3 DNA, CDR3 protein. D genes are given only for firm matches. Where a row states a size, it is once, few, many or the class of an expanded clone; other rows omit it.

J gene: TRBJ2-7; D gene: .; clone size: few; V gene: TRBV10-3; CDR3 DNA: TGTGCCATCAGTGCCAGGGGATGGGACGAGCAGTACTTC; CDR3 protein: CAISARGWDEQYF
J gene: TRBJ2-5; D gene: .; clone size: few; V gene: TRBV5-6; CDR3 DNA: TGTGCCAGCAGCTTGGCCGGCAGGGGCCAAGAGACCCAGTACTTC; CDR3 protein: CASSLAGRGQETQYF
J gene: TRBJ1-5; D gene: .; clone size: .; V gene: TRBV9; CDR3 DNA: TGTGCCAGCAGCGCGTTCGGCAATCAGCCCCAGCATTTT; CDR3 protein: CASSAFGNQPQHF
J gene: TRBJ2-2; D gene: TRBD2; clone size: .; V gene: TRBV5-1; CDR3 DNA: TGCGCCAGCAGCCGCGGGGGGGCTTCTACTGAGATTTACACCGGGGAGCTGTTTTTT; CDR3 protein: CASSRGGASTEIYTGELFF
J gene: TRBJ2-4; D gene: TRBD1; clone size: .; V gene: TRBV9; CDR3 DNA: TGTGCCAGCAGCGGCCTCCGGGACAGGGGGCTTCTGGACAAAAACATTCAGTACTTC; CDR3 protein: CASSGLRDRGLLDKNIQYF
J gene: TRBJ2-3; D gene: TRBD1; clone size: .; V gene: TRBV19; CDR3 DNA: TGTGCCAGTAGTCCCAGGACAGGCATGGCAGATACGCAGTATTTT; CDR3 protein: CASSPRTGMADTQYF
J gene: TRBJ2-5; D gene: .; clone size: .; V gene: TRBV7-8; CDR3 DNA: TGTGCCAGCAGCTTAGGGGACATAAAGACCCAGTACTTC; CDR3 protein: CASSLGDIKTQYF
J gene: TRBJ1-5; D gene: .; clone size: .; V gene: TRBV28; CDR3 DNA: TGTGCCAGCAGTCCCCTGGGTCCGAGGGATCAGCCCCAGCATTTT; CDR3 protein: CASSPLGPRDQPQHF
J gene: TRBJ2-1; D gene: TRBD2; clone size: .; V gene: TRBV6-1; CDR3 DNA: TGTGCCAGCTCTACTAGCGGGAGGTATGAGCAGTTCTTC; CDR3 protein: CASSTSGRYEQFF
J gene: TRBJ1-3; D gene: .; clone size: .; V gene: TRBV14; CDR3 DNA: TGTGCCAGCAGCCAAGATCTTCCTGGAAACACCATATATTTT; CDR3 protein: CASSQDLPGNTIYF
J gene: TRBJ2-6; D gene: .; clone size: .; V gene: TRBV21-1; CDR3 DNA: TGTGCCAGTAGGACAGGGAAATCTGGGGCCAACGTCCTGACTTTC; CDR3 protein: CASRTGKSGANVLTF
J gene: TRBJ2-3; D gene: TRBD1; clone size: few; V gene: TRBV27; CDR3 DNA: TGTGCCGTCTCTGGGGGACAGATGAGCACAGATACGCAGTATTTT; CDR3 protein: CAVSGGQMSTDTQYF
J gene: TRBJ1-5; D gene: .; clone size: .; V gene: TRBV15; CDR3 DNA: TGTGCCACCAGCAGAGATTACAGGGGCAATCAGCCCCAGCATTTT; CDR3 protein: CATSRDYRGNQPQHF
J gene: TRBJ2-7; D gene: TRBD1; clone size: many; V gene: TRBV28; CDR3 DNA: TGTGCCTCCAAAACGAGCGGACAGGGTGCAGTAGTTGGGTCCTACGAGCAGTACTTC; CDR3 protein: CASKTSGQGAVVGSYEQYF
J gene: TRBJ1-1; D gene: .; clone size: .; V gene: TRBV6-1; CDR3 DNA: TGTGCCAGCAGTGTCCCACGGACAACCACTGAAGCTTTCTTT; CDR3 protein: CASSVPRTTTEAFF
J gene: TRBJ1-4; D gene: .; clone size: .; V gene: TRBV4-2; CDR3 DNA: TGTGCCAGCAGCCAAGAGAGGTCTAATGAAAAACTGTTTTTT; CDR3 protein: CASSQERSNEKLFF
J gene: TRBJ2-1; D gene: .; clone size: .; V gene: TRBV18; CDR3 DNA: TGTGCCAGCTCAGAAGGTTCTAGCTCCTACAATGAGCAGTTCTTC; CDR3 protein: CASSEGSSSYNEQFF
J gene: TRBJ2-1; D gene: TRBD2; clone size: .; V gene: TRBV9; CDR3 DNA: TGTGCCAGCAGCGTAGGACTAGCTCACAATGAGCAGTTCTTC; CDR3 protein: CASSVGLAHNEQFF
J gene: TRBJ2-7; D gene: TRBD2; clone size: .; V gene: TRBV5-1; CDR3 DNA: TGCGCCAGCAGCTTGGAATCCCCGACTAGCGGGGATTACGAGCAGTACTTC; CDR3 protein: CASSLESPTSGDYEQYF
J gene: TRBJ2-7; D gene: .; clone size: .; V gene: TRBV10-3; CDR3 DNA: TGTGCCATCAGTTACGACAGCTACGAGCAGTACTTC; CDR3 protein: CAISYDSYEQYF
J gene: TRBJ1-5; D gene: .; clone size: .; V gene: TRBV29-1; CDR3 DNA: TGCAGCGTTCGCACGTTTATTAGACAGGTAGATCTCCATTATTATCAGCCCCAGCATTTT; CDR3 protein: CSVRTFIRQVDLHYYQPQHF
J gene: TRBJ1-5; D gene: .; clone size: .; V gene: TRBV19; CDR3 DNA: TGTGCCAGTAGTATAGGAGGGAGCGATAGCAATCAGCCCCAGCATTTT; CDR3 protein: CASSIGGSDSNQPQHF
J gene: TRBJ2-2; D gene: TRBD2; clone size: .; V gene: TRBV6-4; CDR3 DNA: TGTGCCAGCAGTTCTAGCGGAAACACCGGGGAGCTGTTTTTT; CDR3 protein: CASSSSGNTGELFF
J gene: TRBJ2-2; D gene: TRBD1; clone size: .; V gene: TRBV5-1; CDR3 DNA: TGCGCCAGCAGTCCGCGACAGGGTAGCACCGGGGAGCTGTTTTTT; CDR3 protein: CASSPRQGSTGELFF
J gene: TRBJ2-7; D gene: TRBD1; clone size: .; V gene: TRBV27; CDR3 DNA: TGTGCCAGCAGTACCCCTCGGGACAGGGGTGGCTACGAGCAGTACTTC; CDR3 protein: CASSTPRDRGGYEQYF
J gene: TRBJ2-1; D gene: TRBD2; clone size: .; V gene: TRBV27; CDR3 DNA: TGTGCCAGCAGTTCGTGGCCTAGCGGCTACAATGAGCAGTTCTTC; CDR3 protein: CASSSWPSGYNEQFF
J gene: TRBJ2-4; D gene: .; clone size: .; V gene: TRBV30; CDR3 DNA: TGTGCCTGGGGGGCCCCGACAGATAGTAACATTCAGTACTTC; CDR3 protein: CAWGAPTDSNIQYF
J gene: TRBJ2-5; D gene: .; clone size: .; V gene: TRBV6-5; CDR3 DNA: TGTGCCAGCTCCTGGAGGGGAATCGGGACCCAGTACTTC; CDR3 protein: CASSWRGIGTQYF
J gene: TRBJ1-2; D gene: .; clone size: once; V gene: TRBV5-1; CDR3 DNA: TGCGCCAGCAGCTTGGGGGCCGGAAGCCAGCCGACCTATGGCTACACCTTC; CDR3 protein: CASSLGAGSQPTYGYTF
J gene: TRBJ2-1; D gene: TRBD2; clone size: .; V gene: TRBV19; CDR3 DNA: TGTGCCAGTAGTGAAGCGGGAGGTGCCTACAATGAGCAGTTCTTC; CDR3 protein: CASSEAGGAYNEQFF
J gene: TRBJ1-2; D gene: .; clone size: .; V gene: TRBV7-2; CDR3 DNA: TGTGCCAGCAGCCAGCCGGGGGAAGGAGGCTACACCTTC; CDR3 protein: CASSQPGEGGYTF
J gene: TRBJ2-7; D gene: TRBD2; clone size: once; V gene: TRBV28; CDR3 DNA: TGTGCCAGCCGCGATTCCGGGACTAACTACGAGCAGTACTTC; CDR3 protein: CASRDSGTNYEQYF
J gene: TRBJ2-4; D gene: TRBD1; clone size: once; V gene: TRBV29-1; CDR3 DNA: TGCAGCGTTGAAGGGGGGGGACAGGGTTTTGTAGAAAACATTCAGTACTTC; CDR3 protein: CSVEGGGQGFVENIQYF
J gene: TRBJ2-7; D gene: TRBD1; clone size: once; V gene: TRBV5-1; CDR3 DNA: TGCGCCAGCAGCCAGGACAGGGCCACCTACGAGCAGTACTTC; CDR3 protein: CASSQDRATYEQYF
J gene: TRBJ1-2; D gene: .; clone size: .; V gene: TRBV5-1; CDR3 DNA: TGCGCCAGCAGCTCGACAGTCACAGGTGGCTACACCTTC; CDR3 protein: CASSSTVTGGYTF
J gene: TRBJ2-7; D gene: TRBD2; clone size: few; V gene: TRBV5-1; CDR3 DNA: TGCGCCAGCAGCTTGGGTTGGACTAGCGGGAACCACGAGCAGTACTTC; CDR3 protein: CASSLGWTSGNHEQYF
J gene: TRBJ1-1; D gene: .; clone size: .; V gene: TRBV29-1; CDR3 DNA: TGCAGCGTTGACAGGGGTCGGGCTGAAGCTTTCTTT; CDR3 protein: CSVDRGRAEAFF
J gene: TRBJ2-6; D gene: TRBD2; clone size: few; V gene: TRBV27; CDR3 DNA: TGTGCCAGCAGTTCCCGCCTCGGCCGGGGGGATGGGGCCAACGTCCTGACTTTC; CDR3 protein: CASSSRLGRGDGANVLTF
J gene: TRBJ2-7; D gene: TRBD2; clone size: few; V gene: TRBV6-5; CDR3 DNA: TGTGCCAGCAGTAGTACTAGCGGGAGAGGGCAGTACTTC; CDR3 protein: CASSSTSGRGQYF
J gene: TRBJ2-7; D gene: .; clone size: .; V gene: TRBV6-5; CDR3 DNA: TGTGCCAGCAGCCCCTATCTCACCTACGAGCAGTACTTC; CDR3 protein: CASSPYLTYEQYF
J gene: TRBJ2-1; D gene: TRBD2; clone size: .; V gene: TRBV29-1; CDR3 DNA: TGCAGCGTCCTCGAGCGGGAGGGCCGCAATGAGCAGTTCTTC; CDR3 protein: CSVLEREGRNEQFF
J gene: TRBJ2-4; D gene: TRBD2; clone size: .; V gene: TRBV9; CDR3 DNA: TGTGCCAGCAGCGAGGGACTAGCGATCGCCAAAAACATTCAGTACTTC; CDR3 protein: CASSEGLAIAKNIQYF
J gene: TRBJ2-5; D gene: TRBD2; clone size: .; V gene: TRBV6-1; CDR3 DNA: TGTGCCAGCCGGGCGGGGGGCCAGGAGACCCAGTACTTC; CDR3 protein: CASRAGGQETQYF
J gene: TRBJ2-7; D gene: .; clone size: .; V gene: TRBV4-1; CDR3 DNA: TGCGCCAGCAGCCAGATGGACACAGGAACCTACGAGCAGTACTTC; CDR3 protein: CASSQMDTGTYEQYF
J gene: TRBJ2-3; D gene: .; clone size: .; V gene: TRBV4-1; CDR3 DNA: TGCGCCAGCAGCGCCGGTTCCACAGATACGCAGTATTTT; CDR3 protein: CASSAGSTDTQYF